This T cell receptor (beta chain) stems from a study of technical replicates of blood from a few donors. Profiled with immunoSEQ multiplex PCR; TCRdb holds only in-frame clones, not every one. The table has 65,000 to 80,000 clones, 90% to 95% seen once. This CDR3 is 15 amino acids long. Between the trimmed V and J ends, which lost 1 base and 4 bases, there was a span of 14 bases. From germline, CDR1 is SGHDT and CDR2 YYEEEE. The gene calls are TRBV5-6 and TRBJ1-2; the D gene is possibly TRBD1 (6 bases). The sequence was collected from a human donor in good health. The sequenced material came from T cells isolated from PBMCs. The CDR3 region is CASSLYTDSFYGYTF. The CDR3 region has the DNA TGTGCCAGCAGCTTGTATACGGACAGCTTCTATGGCTACACCTTC.